The 28 T cell receptor beta chains reported below all come from one sample, sequenced in a study of blood T cell repertoires in COVID-19. Repertoires were generated with immunoSEQ multiplex PCR, while TCRdb's copy carries only in-frame clones and drops some. The sample yields about 49,000 clones, roughly 84% seen once. Sequenced: peripheral blood. The receptors derive from a human donor in a cohort sampled during active COVID-19.

The J gene is TRBJ2-6, the V gene TRBV28, with 14 bases fitting TRBD2. V lost 5 bases, J lost 4 bases, and 10 bases stayed unmatched. The CDR3 covers 19 residues. Germline loops: CDR1 MDHEN, CDR2 SYDVKM. The CDR3 is CASSTTGLAGVPGANVLTF. For the CDR3, the DNA is TGTGCCAGCAGTACAACGGGACTAGCGGGAGTACCGGGGGCCAACGTCCTGACTTTC.

V gene TRBV6-5 combines with J gene TRBJ2-7, with 11 positions matching TRBD1. V was clipped by 8 bases and J by 5 bases; unmatched bases: 2. Per the germline V gene, CDR1 is MNHEY and CDR2 is SVGAGI. This CDR3 region has 12 residues. CDR3 loop: CASGQGAHEQYF. The CDR3 nucleotides are TGTGCCAGCGGACAGGGGGCCCACGAGCAGTACTTC.

The gene calls are TRBV19 and TRBJ1-1, with 7 positions matching TRBD1. Trimming removed 0 bases from V and 1 base from J; junction bases left unmatched: 8. CDR3 length: 17 amino acids. Germline CDR1 reads LNHDA; CDR2 reads SQIVND (reference sequence). The CDR3 region is CASSIERQGPRNTEAFF. In DNA, the CDR3 is TGTGCCAGTAGTATAGAGCGACAGGGCCCGCGGAACACTGAAGCTTTCTTT. Complete variable domain (other parts from reference TRBV19 and TRBJ1-1): DGGITQSPKYLFRKEGQNVTLSCEQNLNHDAMYWYRQDPGQGLRLIYYSQIVNDFQKGDIAEGYSVSREKKESFPLTVTSAQKNPTAFYLCASSIERQGPRNTEAFFGQGTRLTVV.

V usage is TRBV2 and J usage is TRBJ1-2, with D hard to call. V was shortened by 5 bases and J by 4 bases, with 11 bases between the two germline ends. Germline CDR1 is SNHLY and CDR2 is FYNNEI. The CDR3 covers 13 residues. CDR3 coding DNA: TGTGCCAGCAGTCTAACAGAAGTCTATGGCTACACCTTC. Its protein is CASSLTEVYGYTF.

The rearrangement joins TRBV7-2 to TRBJ1-2, with 7 bases lining up with TRBD1. The V gene end was trimmed by 3 bases and the J gene end by 7 bases; junction bases not matched to a gene: 8. The CDR3 contains 14 residues. The germline V gene encodes CDR1 SGHTA and CDR2 FQGNSA. Written as DNA, the CDR3 is TGTGCCAGCAGCTTTTCCGACAGGGTGGGTGGCTACACCTTC. It specifies CASSFSDRVGGYTF.

This chain links TRBV28 with TRBJ2-4; D not resolved. The CDR3 is 14 residues long. Germline-derived CDR1 and CDR2 are MDHEN and SYDVKM. V was cut by 2 bases and J by 9 bases, with 14 bases left in between. CDR3 DNA: TGTGCCAGCAGTTTAGAAAGGCCTCCGGGCATTCAGTACTTC. This gives the protein CASSLERPPGIQYF.

This clone was picked up a small number of times. CDR3 in amino acids: CASTPPPTGGGTNIQYF. For the CDR3, the DNA is TGTGCCAGCACCCCTCCCCCGACAGGCGGAGGTACAAACATTCAGTACTTC. The genes are TRBV28 and TRBJ2-4; a weak D match, TRBD1 (6 bases). V gave up 7 bases and J gave up 6 bases, with 25 bases separating them. The CDR3 has 17 residues. Germline V gives CDR1 MDHEN, CDR2 SYDVKM.

This chain links TRBV6-1 with TRBJ2-3; 8 bases match TRBD2. This CDR3 contains 16 residues. After removal of 4 bases from V and 2 bases from J, the junction contained 8 bases not matched to a gene. The V gene's germline CDR1 is MNHNS and CDR2 SASEGT. CDR3 coding DNA: TGTGCCAGCAGTGCGCCCGGACTAGCTATCACAGATACGCAGTATTTT. As protein: CASSAPGLAITDTQYF.

This chain links TRBV6-5 with TRBJ2-7, with D maybe TRBD1 (6 bases). The CDR3 is 14 residues long. The germline V gene encodes CDR1 MNHEY and CDR2 SVGAGI. Trimming took off 11 bases at V and 6 bases at J, with 23 bases between the two ends. CDR3 bases: TGTGCCGTACACCTAACAGGGAAATCTACCGAGCAGTACTTC. As protein: CAVHLTGKSTEQYF.

The gene calls are TRBV5-6 and TRBJ2-5, with 8 bases fitting TRBD1. The CDR3 has 13 amino acids. The V gene's germline CDR1 is SGHDT and CDR2 YYEEEE. J gave up 5 bases and V 4 bases, and 4 bases lay outside the gene matches. The CDR3 coding sequence is TGTGCCAGCAGCCTTAACAGGGGGGAGACCCAGTACTTC. It yields the protein CASSLNRGETQYF.

This clone has just a few counts. The chain links TRBV5-6 to TRBJ1-4; TRBD1 aligns across 8 bases. The length of the CDR3 is 18 residues. The trim removed 3 bases at V and 0 bases at J, leaving 10 bases unmatched. Per the germline V gene, CDR1 is SGHDT and CDR2 is YYEEEE. CDR3 DNA sequence: TGTGCCAGCAGCTCCGGGACAGGCGCACCAACAACTAATGAAAAACTGTTTTTT. It is translated as CASSSGTGAPTTNEKLFF.

The V and J genes are TRBV28 and TRBJ1-5; 9 positions match TRBD1. The CDR3 is 16 amino acids. V trimming: 7 bases; J trimming: 6 bases; junction bases outside the gene matches: 13. Per germline, CDR1 MDHEN and CDR2 SYDVKM. DNA of the CDR3: TGTGCCAGCAAAACAACCGGGACAGGGTTTGGTCAGCCCCAGCATTTT. It yields the protein CASKTTGTGFGQPQHF.

In this sample, this clone turned up once. CDR3 DNA: TGCGCCAGCAGCCAAGATCTAGGACTAGTGTTCTCCTACAATGAGCAGTTCTTC. Protein sequence: CASSQDLGLVFSYNEQFF. The rearrangement joins TRBV4-1 to TRBJ2-1; 7 bases align to TRBD2. V dropped 0 bases and J dropped 0; count of bases not matched to a gene: 8. In germline, CDR1 is MGHRA, CDR2 YSYEKL. The CDR3 runs 18 residues.

The chain joins TRBV5-4 to TRBJ1-2, with D unclear. Germline CDR1 and CDR2: SGHNT and YYREEE (reference sequence). V dropped 4 bases and J dropped 14 bases, with 18 bases sitting between them. The CDR3 is 12 residues long. For the CDR3, the DNA is TGTGCCAGCAGCCCCGCCAATGAGGACTGTACCTTC. It translates to CASSPANEDCTF.

J is TRBJ2-4 and V is TRBV9, with 8 positions matching TRBD1. The germline V gene has CDR1 SGDLS and CDR2 YYNGEE. The CDR3 has 15 amino acids. Trimming at V came to 4 bases and at J to 5 bases, leaving 8 bases not matched to a gene. This CDR3 reads CASSRLDRGQNIQYF. The DNA for the CDR3 is TGTGCCAGCAGCCGACTAGACAGGGGCCAAAACATTCAGTACTTC.

This rearrangement joins TRBV6-5 to TRBJ2-7; TRBD1 matches at 9 bases. CDR1 and CDR2 (germline): MNHEY, SVGAGI. This CDR3 comprises 15 residues. V was clipped by 0 bases and J by 6 bases; unmatched bases: 6. CDR3 loop: CASSYSSGQGFEQYF. The DNA for the CDR3 is TGTGCCAGCAGTTACTCTTCGGGACAGGGATTCGAGCAGTACTTC.

The J gene is TRBJ1-6, the V gene TRBV7-3; a possible D gene is TRBD1 (5 bases). CDR3 length: 15 amino acids. From germline, CDR1 is SGHTA and CDR2 FQGTGA. V dropped 2 bases and J dropped 5 bases, with 10 bases sitting between them. CDR3 residues: CASSLAGYNNSPLHF. The CDR3 DNA reads as TGTGCCAGCAGCTTAGCAGGGTACAATAATTCACCCCTCCACTTT.

This clone was observed once. The CDR3 nucleotides read TGTGCCAGCAGCTTAGAGGGGCCCCCAGGGTCCAATGAGCAGTTCTTC. Protein: CASSLEGPPGSNEQFF. This chain connects TRBV11-3 to TRBJ2-1; possible D gene TRBD1, 5 bases. CDR1 is SGHNT and CDR2 is YENEEA in the germline V gene. The CDR3 contains 16 residues. Trimming removed 0 bases from V and 6 bases from J, with 15 bases in between.

J is TRBJ2-2 and V is TRBV3-1 (or the pseudogene TRBV3-2), with 10 positions matching TRBD2. J was trimmed by 5 bases and V by 3 bases; bases with no gene match: 3. CDR1 and CDR2 (germline): LGHDT, YNNKEL (reference sequence). This CDR3 comprises 15 residues. CDR3 protein: CASSQVAGGTGELFF. The CDR3 nucleotides are TGTGCCAGCAGCCAGGTAGCGGGGGGAACCGGGGAGCTGTTTTTT.

The J gene is TRBJ1-4, the V gene TRBV27; 7 positions match TRBD1. Germline CDR1 MNHEY, CDR2 SMNVEV (reference sequence). This CDR3 contains 15 residues. The V segment lost 3 bases and the J segment 8 bases; nucleotides outside the gene matches: 9. The CDR3: CASSFTGVPREKLFF. The CDR3 nucleotides read TGTGCCAGCAGTTTTACAGGGGTACCGCGAGAAAAACTGTTTTTT.

V usage is TRBV24-1 and J usage is TRBJ2-5; 10 bases line up with TRBD2. The germline V gene encodes CDR1 KGHDR and CDR2 SFDVKD. The CDR3 is 14 residues long. V was clipped by 6 bases and J by 4 bases; unmatched bases: 4. Written as DNA, the CDR3 is TGTGCCACCAGTTCAGCGGGAGGGCGAGAGACCCAGTACTTC. It is translated as CATSSAGGRETQYF.

The chain couples TRBV9 to TRBJ2-7, with 9 bases aligning to TRBD1. CDR1 and CDR2 from the germline V gene are SGDLS and YYNGEE. V dropped 0 bases and J dropped 5; count of bases not matched to a gene: 6. The CDR3 contains 15 residues. CDR3 protein: CASSVGVGQGHEQYF. The CDR3 coding sequence is TGTGCCAGCAGCGTAGGTGTGGGACAGGGCCACGAGCAGTACTTC.

V is TRBV2 and J is TRBJ1-4; D possibly corresponds to TRBD1 (6 bases). Trimming took 7 bases from V and 6 from J, leaving 24 bases between them. In germline, CDR1 is SNHLY, CDR2 FYNNEI. CDR3 length equals 17 residues. CDR3 DNA sequence: TGTGCCAGCAACCCCCCGAGGCTGGGACATCTGTATGAAAAACTGTTTTTT. The encoded protein is CASNPPRLGHLYEKLFF.

V usage is TRBV10-1 and J usage is TRBJ2-6; the D is unclear. CDR1 and CDR2 from the germline V gene are WNHNN and SYGVQD (reference sequence). The germline V and J ends were trimmed by 7 bases and 3 bases, with 13 bases remaining between them. This CDR3 has 15 amino acids. The CDR3 protein is CASKLLTGGANVLTF. CDR3 in DNA: TGCGCCAGCAAACTCCTGACGGGTGGGGCCAACGTCCTGACTTTC.

This clone was seen a single time. V and J are TRBV7-8 and TRBJ2-7; 7 bases agree with TRBD1. The CDR3 is 12 residues long. Trimming cost V 5 bases and J 6 bases; bases outside gene matches: 4. Germline V gene sequence: CDR1 SGHVS, CDR2 FQNEAQ. The CDR3 DNA reads TGTGCCAGCAGCCGGAACAGGGGCGAGCAGTACTTC. Its protein is CASSRNRGEQYF. Drawing the rest from reference TRBV7-8 and TRBJ2-7, the complete variable domain is GAGVSQSPRYKVAKRGQDVALRCDPISGHVSLFWYQQALGQGPEFLTYFQNEAQLDKSGLPSDRFFAERPEGSVSTLKIQRTQQEDSAVYLCASSRNRGEQYFGPGTRLTVT.

V usage is TRBV5-1 and J usage is TRBJ1-2, with D unclear. Germline V gene data show CDR1 as SGHRS and CDR2 as YFSETQ. The CDR3 runs to 14 residues. V was trimmed by 3 bases and J by 4 bases, leaving 13 bases between them. CDR3 loop: CASSSEAELYGYTF. In DNA, the CDR3 is TGCGCCAGCAGCTCCGAGGCAGAACTCTATGGCTACACCTTC.

The chain couples TRBV29-1 to TRBJ1-3; 9 nucleotides line up with TRBD1. Germline V gives CDR1 SQVTM, CDR2 ANQGSEA. V lost 6 bases, J lost 2 bases, and 5 bases stayed unmatched. The CDR3 consists of 14 residues. CDR3 loop: CSVQQGATGNTIYF. The CDR3 nucleotides read TGCAGCGTCCAACAGGGGGCGACTGGAAACACCATATATTTT.

This clone was recorded a few times. The chain recombines TRBV2 with TRBJ1-6; D is uncertain. The CDR3 is made up of 10 amino acids. V was clipped by 6 bases and J by 14 bases, with 8 bases between them. The V gene's germline CDR1 is SNHLY and CDR2 FYNNEI. CDR3 nucleotides: TGTGCCAGCAGCTCCGGGACCCTCCACTTT. Protein sequence: CASSSGTLHF.